These T cell receptor beta chains were read from a single sample in a study of blood T cell repertoires in COVID-19. Sequencing used immunoSEQ multiplex PCR; TCRdb keeps in-frame clones, though not all of them. Counted here are about 190,000 clones, under 80% occurring once; the ten biggest clones make up 9.5% to 15%. Sequenced: peripheral blood. Source of these receptors: a woman in her 50s with acute or convalescent COVID-19. The CDR3 runs from the conserved cysteine through the conserved F or W. A D gene is named only where the DNA matches it firmly. Where a row states a size, it is once, few, many or the class of an expanded clone; other rows omit it.

CDR3 length: 17
clone size: .
J gene: TRBJ2-7
D gene: TRBD2
V gene: TRBV3-1/TRBV3-2
CDR3 protein: CASSQEWGGGRNYEQYF
CDR3 DNA: TGTGCCAGCAGCCAAGAGTGGGGCGGGGGGCGTAATTACGAGCAGTACTTC

CDR3 length: 14
clone size: .
J gene: TRBJ2-7
D gene: .
V gene: TRBV5-6
CDR3 protein: CASRRGRGWYEQYF
CDR3 DNA: TGTGCCAGCAGACGGGGCAGGGGATGGTACGAGCAGTACTTC

CDR3 length: 17
clone size: .
J gene: TRBJ1-5
D gene: .
V gene: TRBV2
CDR3 protein: CASSPMRHSNSNQPQHF
CDR3 DNA: TGTGCCAGCAGCCCAATGAGACACTCTAATAGCAATCAGCCCCAGCATTTT

CDR3 length: 13
clone size: once
J gene: TRBJ2-1
D gene: .
V gene: TRBV24-1
CDR3 protein: CATSKLTGSEQFF
CDR3 DNA: TGTGCCACCAGTAAATTGACCGGGAGTGAGCAGTTCTTC

CDR3 length: 10
clone size: .
J gene: TRBJ1-1
D gene: .
V gene: TRBV6-5
CDR3 protein: CASTYTEAFF
CDR3 DNA: TGTGCCAGCACCTACACTGAAGCTTTCTTT

CDR3 length: 16
clone size: once
J gene: TRBJ2-7
D gene: TRBD2
V gene: TRBV5-8
CDR3 protein: CASSLGRTSPVYEQYF
CDR3 DNA: TGTGCCAGCAGCTTGGGTCGGACTAGTCCGGTCTACGAGCAGTACTTC

CDR3 length: 16
clone size: .
J gene: TRBJ1-6
D gene: TRBD1
V gene: TRBV5-6
CDR3 protein: CASSTQQGRGNSPLHF
CDR3 DNA: TGTGCCAGCAGCACCCAACAGGGGAGAGGTAATTCACCCCTCCACTTT

CDR3 length: 12
clone size: .
J gene: TRBJ2-7
D gene: .
V gene: TRBV11-2
CDR3 protein: CASRQGSYEQYF
CDR3 DNA: TGTGCCAGCAGACAGGGTTCCTACGAGCAGTACTTC

CDR3 length: 16
clone size: .
J gene: TRBJ2-2
D gene: .
V gene: TRBV5-5
CDR3 protein: CASSIELLQGRGELFF
CDR3 DNA: TGTGCCAGCAGCATAGAACTTTTACAGGGTCGGGGGGAGCTGTTTTTT

CDR3 length: 13
clone size: .
J gene: TRBJ2-7
D gene: TRBD1
V gene: TRBV2
CDR3 protein: CASSGDRAYEQYF
CDR3 DNA: TGTGCCAGCAGCGGGGACAGGGCCTACGAGCAGTACTTC

CDR3 length: 17
clone size: .
J gene: TRBJ2-7
D gene: .
V gene: TRBV6-1
CDR3 protein: CASSDYRGRDSVYEQYF
CDR3 DNA: TGTGCCAGCAGTGATTATCGAGGAAGGGACTCCGTGTACGAGCAGTACTTC

CDR3 length: 16
clone size: .
J gene: TRBJ2-7
D gene: TRBD1
V gene: TRBV27
CDR3 protein: CASSLGRDRSSYEQYF
CDR3 DNA: TGTGCCAGCAGTTTGGGTCGGGACAGGAGCTCCTACGAGCAGTACTTC

CDR3 length: 13
clone size: .
J gene: TRBJ2-4
D gene: TRBD2
V gene: TRBV19
CDR3 protein: CASSIERGNIQYF
CDR3 DNA: TGTGCCAGTAGTATAGAGCGGGGGAACATTCAGTACTTC

CDR3 length: 13
clone size: .
J gene: TRBJ1-1
D gene: TRBD1
V gene: TRBV19
CDR3 protein: CASRDRADTEAFF
CDR3 DNA: TGTGCCAGCCGGGACAGGGCCGACACTGAAGCTTTCTTT

CDR3 length: 12
clone size: .
J gene: TRBJ2-3
D gene: .
V gene: TRBV30
CDR3 protein: CAWEVGQGTQYF
CDR3 DNA: TGTGCCTGGGAGGTTGGTCAGGGAACGCAGTATTTT

CDR3 length: 11
clone size: .
J gene: TRBJ1-2
D gene: .
V gene: TRBV20-1
CDR3 protein: CSVAGGIGYTF
CDR3 DNA: TGCAGTGTAGCGGGGGGCATAGGCTACACCTTC

CDR3 length: 14
clone size: .
J gene: TRBJ1-2
D gene: .
V gene: TRBV11-2
CDR3 protein: CASSLGSANYGYTF
CDR3 DNA: TGTGCCAGCAGCTTAGGCAGCGCTAACTATGGCTACACCTTC

CDR3 length: 18
clone size: .
J gene: TRBJ2-2
D gene: .
V gene: TRBV21-1
CDR3 protein: CASSKDLLGGQDTGELFF
CDR3 DNA: TGTGCCAGCAGCAAAGACCTGTTAGGTGGCCAGGACACCGGGGAGCTGTTTTTT

CDR3 length: 14
clone size: .
J gene: TRBJ2-7
D gene: TRBD1
V gene: TRBV7-8
CDR3 protein: CASSVGTVSYEQYF
CDR3 DNA: TGTGCCAGCAGCGTTGGGACAGTTAGCTACGAGCAGTACTTC

CDR3 length: 14
clone size: .
J gene: TRBJ1-6
D gene: .
V gene: TRBV30
CDR3 protein: CAWRGRDFNSPLHF
CDR3 DNA: TGTGCCTGGAGAGGTCGGGATTTTAATTCACCCCTCCACTTT

CDR3 length: 15
clone size: .
J gene: TRBJ2-1
D gene: TRBD2
V gene: TRBV11-2
CDR3 protein: CASSLTSGGYNEQFF
CDR3 DNA: TGTGCCAGCAGCCTGACTAGCGGGGGTTACAATGAGCAGTTCTTC

CDR3 length: 16
clone size: few
J gene: TRBJ1-2
D gene: TRBD1
V gene: TRBV28
CDR3 protein: CASIPGGASTNYGYTF
CDR3 DNA: TGTGCCAGCATCCCAGGGGGCGCTTCCACTAACTATGGCTACACCTTC

CDR3 length: 13
clone size: .
J gene: TRBJ2-7
D gene: .
V gene: TRBV28
CDR3 protein: CASSAGSPYEQYF
CDR3 DNA: TGTGCCAGCAGCGCCGGGAGCCCCTACGAGCAGTACTTC

CDR3 length: 15
clone size: .
J gene: TRBJ2-3
D gene: TRBD2
V gene: TRBV5-5
CDR3 protein: CASSYRGGTTDTQYF
CDR3 DNA: TGTGCCAGCAGCTACCGCGGGGGGACCACAGATACGCAGTATTTT

CDR3 length: 14
clone size: .
J gene: TRBJ2-1
D gene: TRBD1
V gene: TRBV24-1
CDR3 protein: CATSQGASYNEQFF
CDR3 DNA: TGTGCCACCTCACAGGGGGCGTCCTACAATGAGCAGTTCTTC

CDR3 length: 14
clone size: few
J gene: TRBJ1-3
D gene: .
V gene: TRBV10-2
CDR3 protein: CASSEGHRENTIYF
CDR3 DNA: TGCGCCAGCAGTGAGGGGCACAGAGAAAACACCATATATTTT

CDR3 length: 16
clone size: .
J gene: TRBJ2-2
D gene: TRBD2
V gene: TRBV5-5
CDR3 protein: CASSLGSGANTGELFF
CDR3 DNA: TGTGCCAGCAGCTTGGGAAGCGGGGCGAACACCGGGGAGCTGTTTTTT